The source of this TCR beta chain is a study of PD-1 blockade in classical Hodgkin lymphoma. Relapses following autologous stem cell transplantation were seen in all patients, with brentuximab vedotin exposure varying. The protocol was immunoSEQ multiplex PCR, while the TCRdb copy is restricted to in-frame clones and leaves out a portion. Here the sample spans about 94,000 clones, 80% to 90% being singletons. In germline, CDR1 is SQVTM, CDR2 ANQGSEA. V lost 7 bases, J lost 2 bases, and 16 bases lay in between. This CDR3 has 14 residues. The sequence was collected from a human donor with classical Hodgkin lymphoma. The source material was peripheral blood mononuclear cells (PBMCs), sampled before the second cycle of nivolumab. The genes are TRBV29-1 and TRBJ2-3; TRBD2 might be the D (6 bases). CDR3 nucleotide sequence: TGCAGCGCCGGGAGCGGCAGCTACACAGATACGCAGTATTTT. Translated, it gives CSAGSGSYTDTQYF.